This entry features one TCR beta chain sequence. These data come from a study of blood T cell repertoires in COVID-19. Looking at the study overall: COVID-19 samples collected from the United States, Italy and Spain covered acute and convalescent phases. From T cells, B-cell-depleted T cells, or PBMCs came the material, which was cDNA or gDNA.

Germline V gives CDR1 SGHDN, CDR2 FVKESK. CDR3 length: 19 amino acids. The V gene lost 0 bases and the J gene lost 0 bases, with 18 bases spanning the gap. Original processing methods: Reference gene primer amplification yielded estimated nucleated cell counts. Repertoires were generated with immunoSEQ multiplex PCR, while TCRdb's copy carries only in-frame clones and drops some. The V and J calls and clone size come from that table; D and trimming were worked out from the DNA. The sample has around 93,000 clones, approximately 81% seen once. Sequencing was done on a sample of peripheral blood. The rearrangement links TRBV14 to TRBJ1-5; no clear D gene. The TCR originated in a man between 60 and 70 years old with acute or convalescent COVID-19. CDR3 nucleotides: TGTGCCAGCAGCCAAGATCGTTTGGGCACCGTCTATAGCAATCAGCCCCAGCATTTT. This translates into CASSQDRLGTVYSNQPQHF.